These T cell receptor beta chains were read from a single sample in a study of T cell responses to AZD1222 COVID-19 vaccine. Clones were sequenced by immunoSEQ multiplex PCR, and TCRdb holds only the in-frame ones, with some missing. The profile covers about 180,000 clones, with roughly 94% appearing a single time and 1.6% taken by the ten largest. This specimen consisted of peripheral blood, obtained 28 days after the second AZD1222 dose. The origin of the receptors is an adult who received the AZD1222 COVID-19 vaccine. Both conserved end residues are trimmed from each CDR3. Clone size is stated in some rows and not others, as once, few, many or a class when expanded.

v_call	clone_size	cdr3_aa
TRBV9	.	ASSVTPLGVNEQF
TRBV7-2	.	ASSAGLAGGFLRDEQF
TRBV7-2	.	ASSLGAGTLRH
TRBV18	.	ASSREGRQNEKLF
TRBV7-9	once	ASSFTGPDTQY
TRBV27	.	ASSLGPGVYEQY
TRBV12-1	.	ASSPIRTGNTEAF
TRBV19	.	ASSIGLAGVIADTQY
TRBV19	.	ASSIFPPGEQY
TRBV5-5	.	ASSLSVALEGYT
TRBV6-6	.	ASRYRGQNTEAF